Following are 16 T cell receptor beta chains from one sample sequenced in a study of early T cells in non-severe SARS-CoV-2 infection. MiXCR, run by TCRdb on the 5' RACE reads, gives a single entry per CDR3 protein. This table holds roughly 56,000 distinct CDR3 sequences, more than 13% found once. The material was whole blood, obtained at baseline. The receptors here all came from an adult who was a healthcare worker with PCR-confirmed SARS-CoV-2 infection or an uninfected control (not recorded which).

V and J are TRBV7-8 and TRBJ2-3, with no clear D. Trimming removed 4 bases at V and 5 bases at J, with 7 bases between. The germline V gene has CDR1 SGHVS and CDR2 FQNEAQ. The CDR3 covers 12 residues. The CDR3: CASSSERDTQYF. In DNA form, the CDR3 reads TGTGCCAGCAGCTCGGAGAGAGATACGCAGTATTTT.

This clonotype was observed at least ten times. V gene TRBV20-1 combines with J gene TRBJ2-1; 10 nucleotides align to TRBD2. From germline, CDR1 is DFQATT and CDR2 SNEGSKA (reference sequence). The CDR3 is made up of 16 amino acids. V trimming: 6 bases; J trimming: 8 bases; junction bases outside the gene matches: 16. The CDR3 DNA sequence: TGCAGTGCCAACGACCCAGCGGGAGGGCCCCGCCATGAGCAGTTCTTC. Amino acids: CSANDPAGGPRHEQFF.

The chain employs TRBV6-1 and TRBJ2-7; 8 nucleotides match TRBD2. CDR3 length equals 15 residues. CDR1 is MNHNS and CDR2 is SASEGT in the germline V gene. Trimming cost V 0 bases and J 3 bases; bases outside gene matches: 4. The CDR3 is CASSEAQAGVYEQYF. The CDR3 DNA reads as TGTGCCAGCAGTGAAGCGCAAGCGGGAGTCTACGAGCAGTACTTC.

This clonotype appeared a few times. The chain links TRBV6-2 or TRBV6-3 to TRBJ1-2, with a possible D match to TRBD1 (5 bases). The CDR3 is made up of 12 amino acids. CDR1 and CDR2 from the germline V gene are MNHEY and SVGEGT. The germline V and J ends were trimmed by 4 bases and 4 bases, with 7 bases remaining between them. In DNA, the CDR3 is TGTGCCAGCAGTTCAGGGAGCTATGGCTACACCTTC. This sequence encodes CASSSGSYGYTF.

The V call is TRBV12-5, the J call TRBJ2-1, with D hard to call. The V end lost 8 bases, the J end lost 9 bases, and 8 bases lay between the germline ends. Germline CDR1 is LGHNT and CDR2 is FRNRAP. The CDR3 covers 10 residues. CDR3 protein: CASLRPEQFF. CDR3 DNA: TGTGCTAGTTTGCGCCCTGAGCAGTTCTTC. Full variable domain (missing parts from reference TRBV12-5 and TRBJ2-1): DARVTQTPRHKVTEMGQEVTMRCQPILGHNTVFWYRQTMMQGLELLAYFRNRAPLDDSGMPKDRFSAEMPDATLATLKIQPSEPRDSAVYFCASLRPEQFFGPGTRLTVL.

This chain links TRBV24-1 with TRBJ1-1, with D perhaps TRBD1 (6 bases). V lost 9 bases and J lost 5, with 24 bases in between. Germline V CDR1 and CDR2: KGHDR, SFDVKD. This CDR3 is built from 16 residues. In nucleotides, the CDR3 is TGTGCCACCGCCTATTTCGAGGGGGAAAGATTGACTGAAGCTTTCTTT. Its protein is CATAYFEGERLTEAFF.

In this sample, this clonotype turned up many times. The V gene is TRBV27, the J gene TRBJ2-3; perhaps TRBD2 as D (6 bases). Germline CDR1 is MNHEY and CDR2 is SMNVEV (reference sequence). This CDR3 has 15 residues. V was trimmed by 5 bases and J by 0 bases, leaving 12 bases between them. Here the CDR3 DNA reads TGTGCCAGCAGTCCCAGGGACTCAAGCACAGATACGCAGTATTTT. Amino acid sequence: CASSPRDSSTDTQYF.

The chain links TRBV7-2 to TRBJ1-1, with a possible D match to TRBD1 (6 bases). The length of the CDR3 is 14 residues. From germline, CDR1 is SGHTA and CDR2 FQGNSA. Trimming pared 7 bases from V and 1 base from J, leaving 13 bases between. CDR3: CASTLDRTNTEAFF. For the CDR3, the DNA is TGTGCCAGCACCCTTGACAGGACGAACACTGAAGCTTTCTTT.

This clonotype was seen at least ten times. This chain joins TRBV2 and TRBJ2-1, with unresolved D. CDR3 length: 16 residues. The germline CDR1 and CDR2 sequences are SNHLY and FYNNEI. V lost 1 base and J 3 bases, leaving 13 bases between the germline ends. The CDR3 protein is CASSEGRQPRYNEQFF. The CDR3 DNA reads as TGTGCCAGCAGTGAAGGTAGACAACCGCGCTACAATGAGCAGTTCTTC.

The chain's CDR3 is CASSQDDRSYNEQFF. CDR3 nucleotides: TGCGCCAGCAGCCAAGATGACAGGTCCTACAATGAGCAGTTCTTC. This sequence joins TRBV4-1 and TRBJ2-1, with D perhaps matching TRBD1 (6 bases). V gave up 0 bases and J gave up 1 base, with 7 bases separating them. CDR3 size: 15 residues. In germline, CDR1 is MGHRA, CDR2 YSYEKL.

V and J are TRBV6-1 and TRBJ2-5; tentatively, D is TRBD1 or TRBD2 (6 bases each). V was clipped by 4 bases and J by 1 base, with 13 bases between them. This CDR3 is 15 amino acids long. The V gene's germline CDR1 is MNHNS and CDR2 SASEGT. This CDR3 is CASSVGGDTQETQYF. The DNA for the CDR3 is TGTGCCAGCAGTGTAGGCGGGGACACCCAAGAGACCCAGTACTTC.

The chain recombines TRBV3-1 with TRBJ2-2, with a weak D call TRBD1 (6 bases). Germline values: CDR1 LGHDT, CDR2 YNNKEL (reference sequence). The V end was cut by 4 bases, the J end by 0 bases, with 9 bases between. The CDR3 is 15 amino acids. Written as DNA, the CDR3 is TGTGCCAGCAGCCGCCAGGGGTCGAACACCGGGGAGCTGTTTTTT. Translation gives CASSRQGSNTGELFF.

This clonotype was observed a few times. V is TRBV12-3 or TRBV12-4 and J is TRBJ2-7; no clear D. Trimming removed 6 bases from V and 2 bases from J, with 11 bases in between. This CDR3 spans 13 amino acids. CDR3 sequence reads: CASSLTATYEQYF. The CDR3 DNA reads TGTGCCAGCAGCTTAACAGCTACCTACGAGCAGTACTTC.

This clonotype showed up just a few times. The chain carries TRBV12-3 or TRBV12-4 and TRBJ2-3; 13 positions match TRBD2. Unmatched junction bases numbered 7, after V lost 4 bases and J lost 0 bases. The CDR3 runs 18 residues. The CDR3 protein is CASSSSGTSGESTDTQYF. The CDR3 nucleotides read TGTGCCAGCAGTTCCTCCGGGACTAGCGGGGAGAGCACAGATACGCAGTATTTT.

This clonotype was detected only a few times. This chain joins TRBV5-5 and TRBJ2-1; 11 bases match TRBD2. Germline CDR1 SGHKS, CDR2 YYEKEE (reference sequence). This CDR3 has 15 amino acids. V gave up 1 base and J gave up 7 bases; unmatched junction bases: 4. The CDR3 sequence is CASSLWGTSGNEQFF. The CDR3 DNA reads TGTGCCAGCAGCTTGTGGGGGACTAGCGGAAATGAGCAGTTCTTC.

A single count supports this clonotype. DNA for the CDR3: TGTGCCAGCAGCCGTACAGGGGGCTACGAGCAGTACTTC. This gives the protein CASSRTGGYEQYF. The chain is built from TRBV11-2 and TRBJ2-7; 8 nucleotides align to TRBD1. CDR1 is SGHAT and CDR2 is FQNNGV in the germline V gene. J lost 3 bases, V lost 5 bases, and 3 bases had no gene match. The CDR3 loop spans 13 amino acids.